The present TCR beta chain was sequenced within a study of Graves' ophthalmopathy and Graves' hyperthyroidism. Study-wide findings and caveats: With a specificity of around 77% and a sensitivity of just under 71%, the model predicted ophthalmopathy progression.

RNA transcripts yielded amplified TCR beta CDR3 regions. First-round RT-PCR relied on HTBI primers, and a second-round multiplex PCR came next. Using its own MiXCR run on the multiplex PCR reads, TCRdb lists one record per CDR3 protein. The sample yields a few hundred thousand distinct CDR3 sequences, around 19% seen once. A remark on this clonotype: Its antigen is undetermined.

The ends were cut back, 5 bases at V and 0 bases at J, with 16 bases in the middle. This CDR3 has 16 residues. The sequenced sample was peripheral blood. The receptor was derived from a woman aged 18 to 35 with Graves' ophthalmopathy. V is TRBV12-3 or TRBV12-4 and J is TRBJ1-1; D gene ambiguous. DNA of the CDR3: TGTGCCAGCAGTCCCGACGGTAAGATCATGAACACTGAAGCTTTCTTT. This gives the protein CASSPDGKIMNTEAFF.